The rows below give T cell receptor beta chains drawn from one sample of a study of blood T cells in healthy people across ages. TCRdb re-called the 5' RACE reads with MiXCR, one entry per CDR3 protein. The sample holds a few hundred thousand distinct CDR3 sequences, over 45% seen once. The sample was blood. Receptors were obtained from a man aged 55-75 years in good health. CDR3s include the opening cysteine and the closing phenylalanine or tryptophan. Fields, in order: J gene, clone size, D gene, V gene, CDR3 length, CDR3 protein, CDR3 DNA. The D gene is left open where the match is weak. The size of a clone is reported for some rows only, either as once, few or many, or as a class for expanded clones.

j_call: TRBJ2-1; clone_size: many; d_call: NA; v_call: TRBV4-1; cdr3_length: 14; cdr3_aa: CASSTPKQGPEQFF; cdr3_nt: TGCGCCAGCAGCACCCCAAAACAGGGCCCTGAGCAGTTCTTC
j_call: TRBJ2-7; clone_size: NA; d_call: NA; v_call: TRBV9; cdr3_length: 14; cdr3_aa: CASSVERYSYEQYF; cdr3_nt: TGTGCCAGCAGCGTGGAAAGATACTCCTACGAGCAGTACTTC
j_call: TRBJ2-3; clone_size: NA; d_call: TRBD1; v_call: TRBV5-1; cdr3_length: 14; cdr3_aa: CASSWGQSTDTQYF; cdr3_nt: TGCGCCAGCAGCTGGGGACAGTCCACAGATACGCAGTATTTT
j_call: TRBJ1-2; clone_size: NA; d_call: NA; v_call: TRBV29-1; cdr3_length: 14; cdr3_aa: CSAYRGGGSYGYTF; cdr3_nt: TGCAGCGCGTACAGAGGGGGAGGTAGCTATGGCTACACCTTC
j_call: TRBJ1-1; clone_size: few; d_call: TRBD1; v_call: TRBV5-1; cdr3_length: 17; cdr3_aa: CASSLTGTGAGNTEAFF; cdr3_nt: TGCGCCAGCAGCTTAACCGGGACAGGGGCTGGGAACACTGAAGCTTTCTTT
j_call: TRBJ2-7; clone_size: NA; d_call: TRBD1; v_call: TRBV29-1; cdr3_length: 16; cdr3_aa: CSVVKGWDRSSYEQYF; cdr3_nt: TGCAGCGTTGTTAAGGGTTGGGACAGGAGCTCCTACGAGCAGTACTTC
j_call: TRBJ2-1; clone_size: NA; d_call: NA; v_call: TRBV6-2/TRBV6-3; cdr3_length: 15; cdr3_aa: CASTKYGGSYNEQFF; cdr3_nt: TGTGCCAGCACCAAGTACGGCGGCTCCTACAATGAGCAGTTCTTC
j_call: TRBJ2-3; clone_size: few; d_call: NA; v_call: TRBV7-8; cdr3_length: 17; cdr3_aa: CASSLTSGGSSTDTQYF; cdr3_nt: TGTGCCAGCAGCTTAACGAGCGGAGGGTCTAGCACAGATACGCAGTATTTT
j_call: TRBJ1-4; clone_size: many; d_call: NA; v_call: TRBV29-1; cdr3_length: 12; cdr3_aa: CSVGSSGEKLFF; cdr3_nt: TGCAGCGTTGGAAGCAGTGGTGAAAAACTGTTTTTT
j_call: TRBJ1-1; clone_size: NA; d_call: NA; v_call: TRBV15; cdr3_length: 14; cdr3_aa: CATTRDGMNTEAFF; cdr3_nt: TGTGCCACCACTAGGGACGGCATGAACACTGAAGCTTTCTTT
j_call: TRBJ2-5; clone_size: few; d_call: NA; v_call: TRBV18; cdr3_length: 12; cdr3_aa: CASSPAPETQYF; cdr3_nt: TGTGCCAGCTCCCCAGCCCCAGAGACCCAGTACTTC
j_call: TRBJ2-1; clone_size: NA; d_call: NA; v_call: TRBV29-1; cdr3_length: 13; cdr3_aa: CSVESSVLGAQFF; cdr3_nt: TGCAGCGTTGAGTCCAGTGTTTTGGGAGCGCAGTTCTTC
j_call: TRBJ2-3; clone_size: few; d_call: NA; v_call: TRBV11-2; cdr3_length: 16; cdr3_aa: CASSLAQGSATDTQYF; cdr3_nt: TGTGCCAGCAGCTTAGCCCAGGGGTCCGCCACAGATACGCAGTATTTT
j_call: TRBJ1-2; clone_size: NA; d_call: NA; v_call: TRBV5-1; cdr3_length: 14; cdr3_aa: CASSPGTAGAGYTF; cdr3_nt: TGCGCCAGCAGCCCCGGGACGGCGGGGGCTGGCTACACCTTC
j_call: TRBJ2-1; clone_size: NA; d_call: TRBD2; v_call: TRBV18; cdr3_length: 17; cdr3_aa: CASSPSLAGGTYNEQFF; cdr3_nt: TGTGCCAGCTCACCTTCACTAGCGGGAGGGACCTACAATGAGCAGTTCTTC
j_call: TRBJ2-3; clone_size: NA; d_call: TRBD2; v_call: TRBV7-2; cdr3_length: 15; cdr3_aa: CASTRAGGPEDTQYF; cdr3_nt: TGTGCCAGCACCCGAGCGGGAGGGCCGGAAGATACGCAGTATTTT
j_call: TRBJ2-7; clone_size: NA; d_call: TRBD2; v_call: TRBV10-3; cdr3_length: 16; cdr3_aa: CAISELGGGLSYEQYF; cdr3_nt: TGTGCCATCAGTGAGCTCGGGGGGGGATTATCCTACGAGCAGTACTTC
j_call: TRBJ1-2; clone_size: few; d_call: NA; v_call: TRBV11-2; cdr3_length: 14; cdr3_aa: CASSLAGIDYGYTF; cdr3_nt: TGTGCCAGCAGCTTAGCCGGGATTGACTATGGCTACACCTTC
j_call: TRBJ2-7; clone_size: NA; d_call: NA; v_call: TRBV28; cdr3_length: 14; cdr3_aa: CASSPPGTFYEQYF; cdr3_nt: TGTGCCAGCAGTCCCCCGGGGACATTTTACGAGCAGTACTTC
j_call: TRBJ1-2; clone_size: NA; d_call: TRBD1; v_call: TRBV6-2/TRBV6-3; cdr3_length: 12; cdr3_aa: CASNGQGTGYTF; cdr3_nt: TGTGCCAGCAACGGACAGGGGACGGGCTACACCTTC
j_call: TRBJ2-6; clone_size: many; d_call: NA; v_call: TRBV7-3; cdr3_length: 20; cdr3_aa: CASSLYSQGRRATGANVLTF; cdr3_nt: TGTGCCAGCAGCTTATATTCGCAAGGGAGACGGGCCACTGGGGCCAACGTCCTGACTTTC
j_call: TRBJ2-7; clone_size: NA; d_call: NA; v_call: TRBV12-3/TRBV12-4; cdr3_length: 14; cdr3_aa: CASSRTDHPYEQYF; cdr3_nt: TGTGCCAGCAGCAGGACGGATCACCCGTACGAGCAGTACTTC
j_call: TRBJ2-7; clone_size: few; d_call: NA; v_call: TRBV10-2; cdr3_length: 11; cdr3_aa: CASSDTLEQYF; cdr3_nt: TGCGCCAGCAGTGATACCCTCGAGCAGTACTTC
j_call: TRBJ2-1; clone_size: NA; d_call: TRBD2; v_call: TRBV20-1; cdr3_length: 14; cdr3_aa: CSVPSGRGYNEQFF; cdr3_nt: TGCAGTGTCCCCAGCGGGAGGGGTTACAATGAGCAGTTCTTC
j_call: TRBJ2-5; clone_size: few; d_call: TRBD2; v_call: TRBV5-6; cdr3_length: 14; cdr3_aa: CASSLGRRGETQYF; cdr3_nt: TGTGCCAGCAGCTTGGGCAGGCGGGGGGAGACCCAGTACTTC
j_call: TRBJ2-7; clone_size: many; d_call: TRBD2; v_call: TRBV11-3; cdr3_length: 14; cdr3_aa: CASSSGLQDYEQYF; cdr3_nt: TGTGCCAGCAGCTCGGGACTACAAGACTACGAGCAGTACTTC
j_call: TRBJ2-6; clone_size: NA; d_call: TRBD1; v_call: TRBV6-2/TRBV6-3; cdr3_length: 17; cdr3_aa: CASSRDSHRSGANVLTF; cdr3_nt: TGTGCCAGCAGTCGGGACAGCCACCGCTCTGGGGCCAACGTCCTGACTTTC
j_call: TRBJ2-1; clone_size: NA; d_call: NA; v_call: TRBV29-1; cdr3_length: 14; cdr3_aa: CSVARSSWGDEQFF; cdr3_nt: TGCAGCGTTGCCCGGTCCTCGTGGGGGGATGAGCAGTTCTTC
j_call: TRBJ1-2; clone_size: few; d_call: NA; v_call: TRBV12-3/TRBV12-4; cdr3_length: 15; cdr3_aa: CASSPDWGASRGYTF; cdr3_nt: TGTGCCAGCAGCCCAGACTGGGGGGCTTCTAGAGGCTACACCTTC
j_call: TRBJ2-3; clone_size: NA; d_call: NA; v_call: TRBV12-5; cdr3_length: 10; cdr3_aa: CASGSNTQYF; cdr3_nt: TGTGCTAGTGGTTCTAATACGCAGTATTTT
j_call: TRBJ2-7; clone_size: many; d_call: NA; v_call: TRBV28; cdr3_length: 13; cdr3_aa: CASSSELPGEQYF; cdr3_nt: TGTGCCAGCAGTTCAGAACTGCCGGGCGAGCAGTACTTC
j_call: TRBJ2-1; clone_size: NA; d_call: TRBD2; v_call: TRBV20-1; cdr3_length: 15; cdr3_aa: CSALHLAGGHNEQFF; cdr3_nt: TGCAGTGCTCTCCATCTAGCGGGAGGACACAATGAGCAGTTCTTC
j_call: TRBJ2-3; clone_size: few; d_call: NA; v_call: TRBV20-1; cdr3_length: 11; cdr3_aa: CSAGFSNTQYF; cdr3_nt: TGCAGTGCGGGCTTTTCGAATACGCAGTATTTT
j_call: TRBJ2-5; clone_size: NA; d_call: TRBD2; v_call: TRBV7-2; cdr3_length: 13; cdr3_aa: CASSLSPREAQYF; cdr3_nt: TGTGCCAGCAGCTTATCCCCTCGGGAGGCCCAGTACTTC
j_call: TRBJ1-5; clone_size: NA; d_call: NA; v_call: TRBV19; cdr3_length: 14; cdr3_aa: CASSWQGGNQPQHF; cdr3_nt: TGTGCCAGTAGTTGGCAGGGTGGCAATCAGCCCCAGCATTTT
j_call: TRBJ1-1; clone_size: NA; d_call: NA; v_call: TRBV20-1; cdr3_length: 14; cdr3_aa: CSARDRSRGAEAFF; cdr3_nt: TGCAGTGCTAGAGATCGAAGCCGAGGAGCTGAAGCTTTCTTT
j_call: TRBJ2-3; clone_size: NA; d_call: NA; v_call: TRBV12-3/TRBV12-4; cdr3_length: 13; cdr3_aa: CASSRVRGDTQYF; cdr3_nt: TGTGCCAGCAGCCGCGTGCGGGGAGATACGCAGTATTTT
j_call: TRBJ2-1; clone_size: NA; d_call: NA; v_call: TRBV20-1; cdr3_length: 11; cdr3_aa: CSARDWDEQFF; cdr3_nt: TGCAGTGCTAGAGATTGGGATGAGCAGTTCTTC
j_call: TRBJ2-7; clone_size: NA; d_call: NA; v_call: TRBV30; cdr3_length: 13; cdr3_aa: CAWGDGVQWEQYF; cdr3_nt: TGTGCCTGGGGGGACGGCGTCCAGTGGGAGCAGTACTTC
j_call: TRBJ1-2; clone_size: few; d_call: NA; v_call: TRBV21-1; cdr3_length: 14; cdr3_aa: CASSKWGRGRWYTF; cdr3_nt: TGTGCCAGCAGCAAATGGGGCAGGGGGCGATGGTACACCTTC
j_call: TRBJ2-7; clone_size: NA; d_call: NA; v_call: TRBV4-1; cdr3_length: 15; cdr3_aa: CASSQAGSLAYEQYF; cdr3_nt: TGCGCCAGCAGCCAAGCCGGGTCCTTGGCCTACGAGCAGTACTTC
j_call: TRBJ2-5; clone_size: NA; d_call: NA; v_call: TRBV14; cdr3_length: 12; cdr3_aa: CASRGLQETQYF; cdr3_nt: TGTGCCAGCAGAGGACTCCAAGAGACCCAGTACTTC
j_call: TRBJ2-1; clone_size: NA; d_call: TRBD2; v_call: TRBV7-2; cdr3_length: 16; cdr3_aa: CASSLVLAGGYNEQFF; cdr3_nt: TGTGCCAGCAGCTTAGTCCTAGCGGGAGGGTACAATGAGCAGTTCTTC